This T cell receptor (beta chain) was identified during a study of T-cell memory formation after mild COVID-19 (dated by TCRdb to the early 2020s). At the level of the whole study: TCR sequence clusters from the two donors were largely donor specific. The cohort was made up of two young adult volunteers, one female and one male, who were previously healthy. T-cell clones expanding and contracting after mild COVID-19 in two donors were tracked by longitudinal TCRalpha and TCRbeta repertoire sequencing. What the research found in general, with its limitations: SARS-CoV-2 specificity of the second-wave clones peaking on day 37 was not confirmed. Balanced CD4/CD8 phenotypes were observed for clones contracting from day 15 to 85, whereas a bias towards CD4+ was observed for a second wave of clones expanding from day 15 to 37. Contracting CD4+ clones were located mainly in the CM and EM memory subsets, whereas CD8+ clones were found to be enriched in EMRA. The study included only a couple of mild cases, and larger cohorts that include severe cases with pre-infection samples were judged to be necessary. Some responding clones were detected in pre-infection memory, suggesting pre-existing cross-reactive memory T cells joined the SARS-CoV-2 response.

As encoded in the germline V gene, CDR1 is SGHTA while CDR2 is FQGNSA. V lost 4 bases and J lost 6 bases; the stretch between them is 15 bases long. The cysteine opens and the phenylalanine closes a CDR3 of 14 amino acids. Only the CDR3 DNA is retained, 42 bases long and in frame from the first base. Regarding this clonotype: Its binding antigen is unknown. The record has no base qualities; no much larger clone is one base away.

TCRdb lists the instrument as Illumina NovaSeq 6000. Using 5'RACE with constant-segment primers, TCRalpha and TCRbeta cDNA libraries were constructed, with sample barcodes and unique molecular identifiers added in the process. Trizol reagent was used to extract RNA from every sample. Libraries were amplified in two PCR steps, with a second sample barcode and Illumina TruSeq adapters added in the second step. Sequencing of the libraries was done on an Illumina NovaSeq, producing 2 x 150 bp paired-end reads. In the authors' own workflow: Reads were demultiplexed and collapsed into UMI-guided consensus sequences with migec v1.2.7. With mixcr v2.1.11, UMI consensuses were aligned to TRA and TRB V and J templates and assembled into clonotypes. A clonotype was counted as expanded or contracted only when both edgeR and NoisET called the clonotype significant, with the noise models trained on biological replicates. For edgeR calls, a false discovery rate-adjusted p below 0.01 and a log2 fold-change threshold of 1 were applied. As an exploratory analysis of dynamics, max-normalized trajectories of the 1000 most abundant clonotypes were examined with PCA combined with hierarchical clustering. Separately sequenced CD4+ and CD8+ repertoires were used to assign a CD4 or CD8 phenotype to each responding clone. TCRdb's own reprocessing of the public reads used fastp at Q25 and MiXCR and kept productive beta chains. Each record represents a unique CDR3 protein, reported with the most common genes and DNA among its rows. The V and J calls come from TCRdb's annotation, not from the publication. Within this sample are hundreds of thousands of distinct CDR3 sequences, with around a sixth of them counted one time only. The ten biggest clones cover around 22% of the sample.

Ficoll-Paque density gradient centrifugation was the method used to isolate PBMCs. The receptor comes from a man younger than 35 who had mild COVID-19 (a few samples of this study predate the infection). The sample titles of this study are shuffled in the database, so cell type and time point are left out; the donor was told from shared clones. The material sequenced was PBMCs or a T cell subset sorted from them (not recorded which). The chain couples TRBV7-2 to TRBJ1-1, with TRBD1 as a weak D call on 5 bases. Read as DNA, the sequence is TGTGCCAGCAGCTCCACCCGGGGGGGGGCTGAAGCTTTCTTT. It translates as CASSSTRGGAEAFF. The full variable domain, completed from the reference TRBV7-2 and TRBJ1-1 proteins outside the CDR3, reads GAGVSQSPSNKVTEKGKDVELRCDPISGHTALYWYRQSLGQGLEFLIYFQGNSAPDKSGLPSDRFSAERTGGSVSTLTIQRTQQEDSAVYLCASSSTRGGAEAFFGQGTRLTVV.